Sequencing of this TCR beta chain was carried out in a study of Graves' ophthalmopathy and Graves' hyperthyroidism. Background on the study: Researchers classed hyperthyroidism as stable given no ophthalmopathy within 18 months of follow-up. Study results and limitations: Both an approximately 69% sensitivity and an approximately 72% specificity characterized the model's predictions of ophthalmopathy progression.

The authors amplified TCR beta CDR3 regions, and they did so from RNA transcripts for repertoire sequencing. Investigators did first-round RT-PCR with HTBI primers, then second-round multiplex PCR. MiXCR, run by TCRdb on the multiplex PCR reads, gives a single entry per CDR3 protein. The repertoire holds around 1,200,000 distinct CDR3 sequences, about 40% seen once, with around 10% in the top ten. Germline CDR1 and CDR2: SEHNR and FQNEAQ (reference sequence). The CDR3 is made up of 14 amino acids. With V trimmed by 5 bases and J by 8 bases, 10 bases remained unmatched. Clinical symptoms, serum thyroxine, TRAb, thyroid ultrasound and orbital computed tomography formed the basis of diagnosis. This clonotype was seen ten or more times. Its antigen is as yet unknown.

The sequenced sample consisted of peripheral blood or thyroid tissue (not recorded which). This TCR was recovered from an adult man with Graves' hyperthyroidism. This chain connects TRBV7-9 to TRBJ1-2, with TRBD1 matching over 8 bases. The CDR3 DNA is TGTGCCAGCAGCGTAACGGGACAGGCTGACGGCTACACCTTC. Amino acid sequence: CASSVTGQADGYTF.